Presented here are 23 T cell receptor beta chains from one specimen sequenced in a study of a mutant IDH1 vaccine in newly diagnosed glioma. The table came from immunoSEQ multiplex PCR; TCRdb's copy has only in-frame clones and leaves some out. The data show tens of thousands of clones, approximately 80% seen once. These receptors' antigens are unknown. The time point: week 47, end of study. Vaccine doses each comprised 300 ug of mutant IDH1 20-mer peptide, with topical imiquimod. This specimen consisted of PBMCs, obtained from a glioma patient whose treatment included an IDH1 peptide vaccine. These receptors were collected from a man younger than 30 with glioma. Some clones in this sample may be carry-over from other donors' samples.

The chain couples TRBV4-2 to TRBJ1-1; D gene unclear. Deletions cut 0 bases from V and 1 base from J, with 6 bases between. The CDR3 loop spans 14 amino acids. The germline CDR1 and CDR2 sequences are LGHNA and YNFKEQ. CDR3 amino acids: CASSQDLPNTEAFF. DNA for the CDR3: TGTGCCAGCAGCCAAGATCTCCCGAACACTGAAGCTTTCTTT.

This clone has a single count. The rearrangement joins TRBV6-1 to TRBJ2-1; D may be TRBD1 or TRBD2 (6 bases each). Germline loops: CDR1 MNHNS, CDR2 SASEGT. Trimming shortened V by 0 bases and J by 10 bases, and 16 bases separated the two germline ends. The CDR3 totals 15 residues. CDR3 DNA sequence: TGTGCCAGCAGTGAAGCGGGGGGCCACCCCTGGGAGCAGTTCTTC. Its translation is CASSEAGGHPWEQFF.

The chain combines TRBV27 with TRBJ1-5; D unclear. Germline CDR1 reads MNHEY; CDR2 reads SMNVEV (reference sequence). V was pared by 0 bases and J by 4 bases, with 13 bases between. The CDR3 runs 16 residues. The CDR3 loop reads CASSLSGGVGNQPQHF. The CDR3 DNA follows: TGTGCCAGCAGTTTATCGGGTGGAGTAGGGAATCAGCCCCAGCATTTT.

This clone was seen a handful of times. This chain connects TRBV7-9 to TRBJ1-4; 11 bases are shared with TRBD1. This CDR3 contains 15 residues. Trimming at V came to 1 base and at J to 7 bases, leaving 2 bases not matched to a gene. The germline gives CDR1 SEHNR, CDR2 FQNEAQ (reference sequence). CDR3 loop: CASSLGTGGGEKLFF. CDR3 DNA: TGTGCCAGCAGCTTAGGGACAGGGGGCGGTGAAAAACTGTTTTTT. Full variable domain (remainder filled in from reference TRBV7-9 and TRBJ1-4): DTGVSQNPRHKITKRGQNVTFRCDPISEHNRLYWYRQTLGQGPEFLTYFQNEAQLEKSRLLSDRFSAERPKGSFSTLEIQRTEQGDSAMYLCASSLGTGGGEKLFFGSGTQLSVL.

The chain links TRBV27 to TRBJ1-5; D is unclear. The V end lost 8 bases, the J end lost 2 bases, and 10 bases lay between the germline ends. The CDR3 runs to 13 residues. Germline loops: CDR1 MNHEY, CDR2 SMNVEV (reference sequence). The CDR3 is CASSDLGNQPQHF. The CDR3 nucleotides read TGTGCCAGCTCGGACCTAGGCAATCAGCCCCAGCATTTT.

This chain links TRBV7-8 with TRBJ1-1; weak D call: TRBD1 (5 bases). The germline gives CDR1 SGHVS, CDR2 FQNEAQ. V gave up 3 bases and J gave up 2 bases, with 10 bases separating them. The CDR3 contains 14 residues. The DNA for the CDR3 is TGTGCCAGCAGCTTGCCAGGGATCAACACTGAAGCTTTCTTT. Translated, it gives CASSLPGINTEAFF.

V is TRBV2 and J is TRBJ1-5; D unclear. Looked up from germline, CDR1 is SNHLY and CDR2 is FYNNEI. The length of the CDR3 is 14 residues. Trimming took 7 bases from V and 8 from J, leaving 18 bases between them. The CDR3 loop reads CASMGVTNVEPQHF. For the CDR3, the DNA is TGTGCCAGCATGGGAGTGACGAATGTGGAGCCCCAGCATTTT.

The chain uses TRBV6-5 and TRBJ1-1, with D hard to call. Trimming removed 9 bases at V and 4 bases at J, with 9 bases between. Germline V gene lookup returns CDR1 MNHEY and CDR2 SVGAGI. The CDR3 is 11 amino acids. CDR3 sequence: CASGMGTEAFF. In nucleotides, the CDR3 is TGTGCCAGTGGAATGGGCACTGAAGCTTTCTTT.

This chain connects TRBV6-5 to TRBJ1-5; D not resolved. The germline V gene has CDR1 MNHEY and CDR2 SVGAGI. Trimming left V 6 bases short and J 9 bases short, with 15 bases between. The CDR3 contains 13 residues. In nucleotides, the CDR3 is TGTGCCAGCAGCCCCACCGTCGGTTCGCCCCAGCATTTT. Translation: CASSPTVGSPQHF.

This rearrangement joins TRBV4-3 to TRBJ2-3; D is unresolved. Trimming cost V 4 bases and J 4 bases, with 18 bases left between them. This CDR3 has 16 amino acids. Germline V gives CDR1 LGHNA, CDR2 YSLEER. CDR3 sequence reads: CASSPSLPASADTQYF. DNA of the CDR3: TGCGCCAGCAGCCCTTCCCTCCCAGCGTCCGCAGATACGCAGTATTTT.

The chain combines TRBV9 with TRBJ1-4, with a weak D call TRBD1 (5 bases). V lost 3 bases, J lost 4 bases, and 10 bases lay in between. Germline-derived CDR1 and CDR2 are SGDLS and YYNGEE. The CDR3 has 14 residues. CDR3 DNA sequence: TGTGCCAGCAGCGCGGACACTCGTAATGAAAAACTGTTTTTT. Its protein is CASSADTRNEKLFF.

The chain has TRBV2 and TRBJ2-1; 9 nucleotides line up with TRBD1. Germline values: CDR1 SNHLY, CDR2 FYNNEI. The V and J ends lost 3 bases and 7 bases, in that order; junction bases with no gene match: 4. The CDR3 is 14 amino acids. CDR3 nucleotides: TGTGCCAGCAGTGACGGGACAGGGAGGAATGAGCAGTTCTTC. Translating gives CASSDGTGRNEQFF.

This clone was picked up one time. The chain links TRBV4-3 to TRBJ2-1; D call uncertain. V was cut by 5 bases and J by 2 bases, with 10 bases left in between. Germline loops: CDR1 LGHNA, CDR2 YSLEER. This CDR3 spans 14 amino acids. CDR3 sequence reads: CASSAREAYNEQFF. The CDR3 coding sequence is TGCGCCAGCAGCGCCCGAGAGGCCTACAATGAGCAGTTCTTC.

The V and J genes are TRBV9 and TRBJ2-1, with a tentative D call TRBD1 (6 bases). The CDR3 runs to 15 residues. V was clipped by 2 bases and J by 4 bases, with 13 bases between them. Germline assignment: CDR1 SGDLS and CDR2 YYNGEE. The CDR3 region is CASSVSGVEYNEQFF. In DNA, the CDR3 is TGTGCCAGCAGCGTTTCAGGGGTGGAATACAATGAGCAGTTCTTC.

This chain joins TRBV9 and TRBJ2-3; D gene uncertain. Per the germline V gene, CDR1 is SGDLS and CDR2 is YYNGEE. The V and J ends lost 7 bases and 0 bases respectively, with 12 bases between them. The CDR3 loop spans 14 amino acids. The CDR3 DNA sequence: TGTGCCAGCGCTCCTGGGGAAAGCACAGATACGCAGTATTTT. Translation: CASAPGESTDTQYF.

This clone was seen a handful of times. The chain has TRBV30 and TRBJ1-1; D gene unclear. The CDR3 totals 12 residues. V was shortened by 3 bases and J by 3 bases, with 8 bases between the two germline ends. From germline, CDR1 is GTSNPN and CDR2 SVGIG (reference sequence). In DNA, the CDR3 is TGTGCCTGGAGCCCAACGGACACTGAAGCTTTCTTT. It codes for CAWSPTDTEAFF.

The chain links TRBV5-1 to TRBJ2-7, with D perhaps being TRBD1 or TRBD2 (5 bases each). CDR1 is SGHRS, CDR2 YFSETQ, per germline. The CDR3 spans 12 residues. Trimming took 3 bases from V and 6 from J, leaving 10 bases between them. The CDR3 reads CASSSSGTEQYF. The CDR3 nucleotides read TGCGCCAGCAGCTCGTCAGGGACCGAGCAGTACTTC. Combining the CDR3 with reference TRBV5-1 and TRBJ2-7 gives the whole variable domain KAGVTQTPRYLIKTRGQQVTLSCSPISGHRSVSWYQQTPGQGLQFLFEYFSETQRNKGNFPGRFSGRQFSNSRSEMNVSTLELGDSALYLCASSSSGTEQYFGPGTRLTVT.

The chain links TRBV5-6 to TRBJ2-3, with 7 bases that match TRBD2. CDR3 length: 18 residues. V trimming: 0 bases; J trimming: 0 bases; junction bases outside the gene matches: 10. Germline V gene sequence: CDR1 SGHDT, CDR2 YYEEEE. The CDR3 nucleotides read TGTGCCAGCAGCTTGGGATGGGAGGGCGGGACTAGCACAGATACGCAGTATTTT. Protein product: CASSLGWEGGTSTDTQYF.

This chain connects TRBV12-5 to TRBJ1-3; tentatively, D is TRBD1 (6 bases). The germline V gene has CDR1 LGHNT and CDR2 FRNRAP. V dropped 6 bases and J dropped 5 bases, with 17 bases sitting between them. CDR3 length equals 15 residues. The CDR3 nucleotides read TGTGCTAGTGGCCCCCGGGGGCCACCACGAAACACCATATATTTT. It specifies CASGPRGPPRNTIYF.

DNA for the CDR3: TGTGCCAGCTCACCACAAATAGCGGGTACTACCTACAATGAGCAGTTCTTC. Its translation is CASSPQIAGTTYNEQFF. V gene TRBV18 combines with J gene TRBJ2-1; 7 bases map to TRBD2. The V segment lost 1 base and the J segment 2 bases; nucleotides outside the gene matches: 8. This CDR3 has 17 residues. Germline CDR1 reads KGHSH; CDR2 reads LQKENI.

The chain uses TRBV6-1 and TRBJ2-7, with D hard to call. The CDR3 has 14 amino acids. Between the trimmed V and J ends, which lost 2 bases and 0 bases, there was a span of 8 bases. Per germline, CDR1 MNHNS and CDR2 SASEGT. The CDR3 bases are TGTGCCAGCAGTGAATTTTACACCTCCTACGAGCAGTACTTC. It encodes CASSEFYTSYEQYF.

The V and J genes are TRBV5-6 and TRBJ1-2; possibly TRBD1 for D (5 bases). CDR3 length equals 15 residues. CDR1 is SGHDT, CDR2 YYEEEE, per germline. The V end was cut by 0 bases, the J end by 4 bases, with 13 bases between. The CDR3 reads CASSLAGRGTYGYTF. The DNA of the CDR3 is TGTGCCAGCAGCTTGGCCGGGCGGGGGACCTATGGCTACACCTTC.

This CDR3 reads CASSQDQWTGENTIYF. In DNA, the CDR3 is TGCGCCAGCAGCCAAGATCAGTGGACAGGGGAAAACACCATATATTTT. The J gene is TRBJ1-3, the V gene TRBV4-3; 9 bases fit TRBD1. Trimming at V came to 0 bases and at J to 6 bases, leaving 6 bases not matched to a gene. Germline V gene lookup returns CDR1 LGHNA and CDR2 YSLEER. CDR3 length: 16 amino acids.